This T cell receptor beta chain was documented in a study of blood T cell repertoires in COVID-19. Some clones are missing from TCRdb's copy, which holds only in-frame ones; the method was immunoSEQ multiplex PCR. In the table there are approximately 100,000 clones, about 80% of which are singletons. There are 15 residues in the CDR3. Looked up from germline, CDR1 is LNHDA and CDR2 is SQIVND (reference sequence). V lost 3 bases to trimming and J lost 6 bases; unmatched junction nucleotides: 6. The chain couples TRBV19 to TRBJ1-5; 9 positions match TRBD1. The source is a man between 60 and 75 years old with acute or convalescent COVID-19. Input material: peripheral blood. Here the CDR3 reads CASSMSGQGIQPQHF. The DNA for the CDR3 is TGTGCCAGTAGTATGTCAGGACAGGGGATTCAGCCCCAGCATTTT.